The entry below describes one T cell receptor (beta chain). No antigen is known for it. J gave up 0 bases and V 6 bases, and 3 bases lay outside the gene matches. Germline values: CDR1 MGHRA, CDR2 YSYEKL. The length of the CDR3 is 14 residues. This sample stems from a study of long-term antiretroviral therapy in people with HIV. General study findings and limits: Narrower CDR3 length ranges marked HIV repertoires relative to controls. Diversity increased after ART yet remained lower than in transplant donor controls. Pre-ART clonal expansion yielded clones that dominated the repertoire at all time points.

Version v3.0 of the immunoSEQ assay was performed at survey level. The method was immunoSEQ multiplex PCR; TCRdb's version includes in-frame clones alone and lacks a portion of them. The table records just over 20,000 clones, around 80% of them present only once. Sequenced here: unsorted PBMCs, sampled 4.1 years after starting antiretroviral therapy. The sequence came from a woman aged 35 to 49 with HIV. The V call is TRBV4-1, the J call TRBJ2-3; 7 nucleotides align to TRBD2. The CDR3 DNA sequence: TGCGCCAGCAGTATGGGAGGGAGCACAGATACGCAGTATTTT. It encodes CASSMGGSTDTQYF.